A single sample is the source of the 22 T cell receptor beta chains below, sequenced in a study of blood T cells in healthy people across ages. For the second PCR, which ran for about 7 to 11 cycles, a sample-barcoded 5' primer and a J-beta primer mix were used. TCRdb reanalysed the 5' RACE reads using MiXCR and keeps one entry per CDR3 protein. The sample comprises a few hundred thousand distinct CDR3 sequences, approximately 26% of which are singletons, and about 3.9% rests with the top ten. The same specimen was also included in a second study, on T cells of mothers and their children.

Material: blood. All receptors derive from a boy aged 2 to 9 in good health.

The genes are TRBV7-2 and TRBJ1-3; TRBD1 agrees at 7 bases. V shed 1 base and J 3 bases; nucleotides not matched to a gene: 3. The CDR3 contains 15 residues. CDR1 and CDR2 (germline): SGHTA, FQGNSA. CDR3 nucleotides: TGTGCCAGCAGCTTAGAACCAGGGGGTGGAAACACCATATATTTT. Translated, it gives CASSLEPGGGNTIYF.

CDR3 sequence (DNA): TGTGCCAGCAGCTTGGGACAGCCCCTGAACACTGAAGCTTTCTTT. This codes for CASSLGQPLNTEAFF. The rearrangement links TRBV7-2 to TRBJ1-1, with TRBD1 identical over 7 bases. CDR3 length equals 15 residues. V lost 3 bases, J lost 0 bases, and 4 bases stayed unmatched. CDR1 is SGHTA and CDR2 is FQGNSA in the germline V gene.

J is TRBJ2-7 and V is TRBV7-9; TRBD2 agrees at 8 bases. Germline values: CDR1 SEHNR, CDR2 FQNEAQ (reference sequence). This CDR3 region has 13 residues. The trim removed 5 bases at V and 7 bases at J, leaving 7 bases unmatched. CDR3 residues: CASSEGLGEEQYF. The CDR3 DNA sequence: TGTGCCAGCAGCGAGGGACTAGGGGAAGAGCAGTACTTC.

The V gene is TRBV20-1, the J gene TRBJ1-1; D uncertain. Germline V gives CDR1 DFQATT, CDR2 SNEGSKA (reference sequence). CDR3 size: 15 residues. With 6 bases removed from V and 3 bases from J, the gap between germline ends came to 20 bases. The CDR3 DNA follows: TGCAGTGCCCAAAGCATCGGACGCCAAGACACTGAAGCTTTCTTT. Translation gives CSAQSIGRQDTEAFF.

This clonotype was found a few times. The chain has TRBV7-8 and TRBJ2-1; D remains unclear. CDR1 is SGHVS and CDR2 is FQNEAQ in the germline V gene. This CDR3 has 13 residues. The V gene lost 4 bases and the J gene lost 6 bases, with 10 bases spanning the gap. This CDR3 reads CASSSRHSNEQFF. CDR3 DNA sequence: TGTGCCAGCAGCTCCCGGCACAGCAATGAGCAGTTCTTC.

V gene TRBV6-2 or TRBV6-3 combines with J gene TRBJ2-7; 8 bases match TRBD2. V shed 6 bases, J shed 3 bases, and the junction held 10 bases outside the gene matches. CDR3 size: 15 residues. Per the germline V gene, CDR1 is MNHEY and CDR2 is SVGEGT. The CDR3, as DNA: TGTGCCAGCAGCCACCCCGGACTAGCTTTCTACGAGCAGTACTTC. This translates into CASSHPGLAFYEQYF.

In its sample, this clonotype was seen a few times. The rearrangement uses TRBV7-9 and TRBJ2-7; TRBD1 matches at 7 bases. CDR1 SEHNR and CDR2 FQNEAQ come from the germline V gene (reference sequence). V dropped 3 bases and J dropped 3; count of bases not matched to a gene: 14. CDR3 length equals 17 residues. CDR3: CASSFSPDRASGYEQYF. For the CDR3, the DNA is TGTGCCAGCAGCTTCTCCCCTGACAGGGCTTCGGGCTACGAGCAGTACTTC. The complete variable domain, with remaining parts taken from reference TRBV7-9 and TRBJ2-7, reads DTGVSQNPRHKITKRGQNVTFRCDPISEHNRLYWYRQTLGQGPEFLTYFQNEAQLEKSRLLSDRFSAERPKGSFSTLEIQRTEQGDSAMYLCASSFSPDRASGYEQYFGPGTRLTVT.

The rearrangement joins TRBV10-3 to TRBJ2-5, with 7 bases that match TRBD1. Germline-derived CDR1 and CDR2 are ENHRY and SYGVKD. The CDR3 runs 14 residues. V lost 2 bases and J lost 5; bases outside the gene matches: 5. The CDR3, as DNA: TGTGCCATCAGTGAGACAGGGGCGGCGGAGACCCAGTACTTC. The encoded protein is CAISETGAAETQYF.

This clonotype was found a few times. The chain is built from TRBV3-1 and TRBJ2-1; D remains ambiguous. The CDR3 consists of 15 residues. Trimming took 0 bases from V and 2 from J, leaving 8 bases between them. Germline CDR1 and CDR2: LGHDT and YNNKEL (reference sequence). CDR3 residues: CASSQDLGTYNEQFF. The DNA for the CDR3 is TGTGCCAGCAGCCAAGATCTAGGGACCTACAATGAGCAGTTCTTC.

V is TRBV7-9 and J is TRBJ1-1; D gene uncertain. Germline CDR1 is SEHNR and CDR2 is FQNEAQ (reference sequence). Deletions cut 1 base from V and 7 bases from J, with 10 bases between. The CDR3 loop spans 13 amino acids. Here the CDR3 reads CASSLGWGNEAFF. The DNA of the CDR3 is TGTGCCAGCAGCTTAGGGTGGGGTAATGAAGCTTTCTTT.

The DNA of the CDR3 is TGTGCCAGCAGTTTTATAGGGAATGGGCAGCCCCAGCATTTT. Residues: CASSFIGNGQPQHF. The V gene is TRBV27, the J gene TRBJ1-5; D is unresolved. V was trimmed by 3 bases and J by 7 bases, leaving 13 bases between them. This CDR3 comprises 14 residues. Germline loops: CDR1 MNHEY, CDR2 SMNVEV (reference sequence).

This chain connects TRBV21-1 to TRBJ1-2. TRBV21-1 is noted as a pseudogene. The CDR3 extends over 18 amino acids. The chain's CDR3 is CASSKEDLGQKDNYGYTF. The CDR3 DNA reads TGTGCCAGCAGCAAAGAAGACTTGGGCCAAAAAGATAACTATGGCTACACCTTC.

This clonotype has just a few counts. V and J are TRBV5-1 and TRBJ1-1; 8 nucleotides agree with TRBD1. This CDR3 has 15 amino acids. Germline assignment: CDR1 SGHRS and CDR2 YFSETQ. Trimming took 4 bases from V and 1 from J; bases not matched to a gene: 6. The chain's CDR3 is CASSPRGHENTEAFF. The DNA of the CDR3 is TGCGCCAGCAGCCCCAGGGGGCATGAGAACACTGAAGCTTTCTTT.

This chain uses TRBV7-9 with TRBJ1-6; D remains unclear. From germline, CDR1 is SEHNR and CDR2 FQNEAQ (reference sequence). The CDR3 spans 16 residues. Trimming shortened V by 5 bases and J by 6 bases, and 17 bases separated the two germline ends. CDR3 sequence reads: CASSPGPQAPNSPLHF. In DNA form, the CDR3 reads TGTGCCAGCAGCCCGGGCCCGCAGGCCCCTAATTCACCCCTCCACTTT.

The CDR3 DNA sequence: TGTGCCAGCAGCCACCCTTGGGAAAACAATGAGCAGTTCTTC. Translated, it gives CASSHPWENNEQFF. This chain uses TRBV3-1 with TRBJ2-1; D remains ambiguous. This CDR3 region has 14 residues. CDR1 and CDR2 (germline): LGHDT, YNNKEL (reference sequence). V shed 3 bases and J shed 5 bases, with 11 bases lying between them.

There are a few counts of this clonotype. This chain uses TRBV20-1 with TRBJ2-2, with 7 bases that match TRBD2. J was trimmed by 3 bases and V by 3 bases; bases with no gene match: 16. CDR3 length: 18 residues. Germline lookup yields CDR1 DFQATT and CDR2 SNEGSKA (reference sequence). CDR3 sequence reads: CSASPPSGYLGDTGELFF. The CDR3 DNA reads TGCAGTGCTAGCCCTCCTAGCGGCTACCTAGGGGACACCGGGGAGCTGTTTTTT.

The table lists this clonotype with a few counts. V is TRBV13 and J is TRBJ2-1; 11 nucleotides align to TRBD2. Trimming removed 1 base from V and 6 bases from J; junction bases left unmatched: 5. Germline loops: CDR1 PRHDT, CDR2 FYEKMQ (reference sequence). The CDR3 is 16 residues long. The DNA for the CDR3 is TGTGCCAGCAGCTTAGTTCGGCTAGCGGGGGGCAATGAGCAGTTCTTC. It translates to CASSLVRLAGGNEQFF.

This chain uses TRBV29-1 with TRBJ1-2, with D hard to call. Per the germline V gene, CDR1 is SQVTM and CDR2 is ANQGSEA. Trimming cost V 7 bases and J 4 bases, with 13 bases left between them. The CDR3 extends over 12 amino acids. CDR3 sequence (DNA): TGCAGCGCCCTACAGTTGACCTATGGCTACACCTTC. This sequence encodes CSALQLTYGYTF.

The V and J genes are TRBV7-9 and TRBJ1-1, with a possible D match to TRBD1 (5 bases). The V end was cut by 2 bases, the J end by 2 bases, with 18 bases between. This CDR3 spans 17 amino acids. The germline V gene encodes CDR1 SEHNR and CDR2 FQNEAQ (reference sequence). CDR3 sequence reads: CASSLYKGTGHNTEAFF. The CDR3 DNA is TGTGCCAGCAGCTTATATAAGGGGACGGGCCATAACACTGAAGCTTTCTTT.

The table lists this clonotype with a few counts. A single base separates this from a much larger clone, so it may be a read error. The chain employs TRBV20-1 and TRBJ1-2, with D hard to call. Germline CDR1 reads DFQATT; CDR2 reads SNEGSKA (reference sequence). Trimming took 6 bases from V and 3 from J, leaving 14 bases between them. The CDR3 spans 13 residues. The CDR3 DNA sequence: TGCAGTGCAACAGCACGGGAGCACTATGGCTACACCTTC. Protein: CSATAREHYGYTF.

In this sample, this clonotype turned up once. The chain employs TRBV7-9 and TRBJ2-6, with D perhaps TRBD1 (6 bases). Germline CDR1 reads SEHNR; CDR2 reads FQNEAQ (reference sequence). The CDR3 has 17 residues. The V end lost 2 bases, the J end lost 2 bases, and 13 bases lay between the germline ends. The CDR3 bases are TGTGCCAGCAGCTTACCGGGACATACTCCTGGGGCCAACGTCCTGACTTTC. It yields the protein CASSLPGHTPGANVLTF.

There are a few counts of this clonotype. The CDR3 sequence is CSARDISTNEKLFF. CDR3 in DNA: TGCAGTGCTAGAGATATTTCAACTAATGAAAAACTGTTTTTT. The V gene is TRBV20-1, the J gene TRBJ1-4; unclear D gene. The length of the CDR3 is 14 residues. Germline CDR1 reads DFQATT; CDR2 reads SNEGSKA (reference sequence). V lost 0 bases to trimming and J lost 0 bases, with 5 bases between them.